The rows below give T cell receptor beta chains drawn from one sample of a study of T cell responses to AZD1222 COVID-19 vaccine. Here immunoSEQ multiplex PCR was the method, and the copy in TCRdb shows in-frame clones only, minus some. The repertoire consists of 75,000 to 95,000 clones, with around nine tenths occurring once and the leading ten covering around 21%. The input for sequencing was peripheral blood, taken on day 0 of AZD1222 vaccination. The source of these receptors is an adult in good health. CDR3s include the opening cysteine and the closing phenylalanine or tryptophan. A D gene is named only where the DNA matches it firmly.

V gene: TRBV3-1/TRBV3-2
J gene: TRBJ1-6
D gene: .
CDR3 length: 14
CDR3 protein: CASSPRSGHSPLHF

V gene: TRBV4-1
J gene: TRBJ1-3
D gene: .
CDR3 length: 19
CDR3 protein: CASSHTPSGASRTGNTIYF

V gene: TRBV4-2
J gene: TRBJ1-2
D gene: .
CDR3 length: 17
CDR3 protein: CASSYNSGTLTNYGYTF

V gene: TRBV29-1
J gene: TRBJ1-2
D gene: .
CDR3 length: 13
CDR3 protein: CSAPGASNYGYTF

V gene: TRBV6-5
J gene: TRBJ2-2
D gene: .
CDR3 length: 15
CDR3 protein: CASTYRIANTGELFF

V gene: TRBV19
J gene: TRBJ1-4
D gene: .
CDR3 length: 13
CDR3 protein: CASRGQANEKLFF

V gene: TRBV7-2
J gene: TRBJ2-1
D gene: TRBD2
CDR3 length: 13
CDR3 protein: CASSPRREGEQFF

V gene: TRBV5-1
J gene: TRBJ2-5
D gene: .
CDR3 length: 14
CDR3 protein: CASSLVPSEETQYF

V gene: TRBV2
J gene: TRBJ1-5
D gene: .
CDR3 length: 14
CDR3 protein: CASSESSGNQPQHF

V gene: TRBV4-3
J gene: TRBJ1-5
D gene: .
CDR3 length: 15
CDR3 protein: CASSQDLGEGQPQHF

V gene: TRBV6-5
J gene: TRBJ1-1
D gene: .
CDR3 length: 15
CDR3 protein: CASSYAQGQNTEAFF

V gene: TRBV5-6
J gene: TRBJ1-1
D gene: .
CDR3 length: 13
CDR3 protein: CASSLGAPTEAFF

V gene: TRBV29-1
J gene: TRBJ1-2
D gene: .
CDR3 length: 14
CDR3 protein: CSVLDLGGHYGYTF

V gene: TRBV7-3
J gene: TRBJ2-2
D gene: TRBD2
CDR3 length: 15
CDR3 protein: CASSSRGGNTGELFF

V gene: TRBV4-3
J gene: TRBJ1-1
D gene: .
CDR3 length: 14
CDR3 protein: CASSQVPENTEAFF

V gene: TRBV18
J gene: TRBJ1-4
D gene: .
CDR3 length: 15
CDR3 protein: CASSPPRQWGEKLFF

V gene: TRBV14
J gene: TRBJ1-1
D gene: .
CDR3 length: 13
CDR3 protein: CASSSQTNTEAFF

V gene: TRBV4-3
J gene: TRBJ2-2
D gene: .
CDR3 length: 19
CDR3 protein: CASSQEKVDGRVNTGELFF

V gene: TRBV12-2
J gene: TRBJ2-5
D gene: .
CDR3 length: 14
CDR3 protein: CASRLVVYQETQYF

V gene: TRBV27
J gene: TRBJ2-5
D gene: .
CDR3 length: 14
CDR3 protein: CASPPRAGQETQYF

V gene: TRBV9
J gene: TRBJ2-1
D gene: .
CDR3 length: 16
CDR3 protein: CASSVGGSSSYNEQFF

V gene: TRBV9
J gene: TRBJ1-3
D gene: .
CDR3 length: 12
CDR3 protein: CASSASANTIYF

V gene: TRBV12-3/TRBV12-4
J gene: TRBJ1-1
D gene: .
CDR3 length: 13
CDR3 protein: CASSYTLNTEAFF

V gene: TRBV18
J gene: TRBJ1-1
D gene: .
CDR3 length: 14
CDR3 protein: CASSPTGRVSEAFF

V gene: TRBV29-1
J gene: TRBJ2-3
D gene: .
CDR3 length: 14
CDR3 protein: CSVEGGTSTDTQYF

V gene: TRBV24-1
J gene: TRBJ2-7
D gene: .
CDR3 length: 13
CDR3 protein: CATSDSNSGEQYF

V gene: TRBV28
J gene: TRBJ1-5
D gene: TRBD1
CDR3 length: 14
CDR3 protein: CATVPGGSSQPQHF

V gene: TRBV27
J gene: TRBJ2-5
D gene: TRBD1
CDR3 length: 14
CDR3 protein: CASSRDRGQETQYF

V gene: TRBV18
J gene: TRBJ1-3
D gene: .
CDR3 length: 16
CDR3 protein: CASSLAQGSAGNTIYF

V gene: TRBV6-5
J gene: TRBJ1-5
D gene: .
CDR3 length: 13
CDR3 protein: CASHSDTSRPQHF

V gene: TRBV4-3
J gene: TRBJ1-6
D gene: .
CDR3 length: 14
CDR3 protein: CASSQDGGNSPLHF

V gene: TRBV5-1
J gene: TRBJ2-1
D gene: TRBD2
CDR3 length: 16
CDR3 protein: CASSLSLAGAYNEQFF

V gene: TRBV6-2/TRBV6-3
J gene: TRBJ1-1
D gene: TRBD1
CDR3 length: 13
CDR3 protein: CASSGTGDLLAFF

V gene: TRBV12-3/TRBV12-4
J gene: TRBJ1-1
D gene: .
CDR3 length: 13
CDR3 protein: CASSFFRETEAFF

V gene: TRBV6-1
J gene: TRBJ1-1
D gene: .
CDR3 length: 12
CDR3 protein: CASSEFGAEAFF

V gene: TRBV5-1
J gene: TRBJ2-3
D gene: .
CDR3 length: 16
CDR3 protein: CASSLAGQGSTDTQYF

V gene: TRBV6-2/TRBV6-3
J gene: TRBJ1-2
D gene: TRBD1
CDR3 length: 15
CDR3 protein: CASSEPQGELYGYTF

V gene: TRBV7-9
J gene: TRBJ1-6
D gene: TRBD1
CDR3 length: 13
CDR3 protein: CASRPTGNSPLHF

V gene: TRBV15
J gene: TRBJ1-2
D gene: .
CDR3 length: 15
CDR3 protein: CATSRDVRGGTGYTF

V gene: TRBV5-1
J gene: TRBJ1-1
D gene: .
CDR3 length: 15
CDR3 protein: CASSFDPGLQTEAFF

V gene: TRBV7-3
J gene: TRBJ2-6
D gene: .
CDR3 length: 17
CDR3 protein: CASSPWGVASGANVLTF

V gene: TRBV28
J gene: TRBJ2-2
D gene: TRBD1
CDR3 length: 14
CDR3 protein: CASRTGGMAGELFF

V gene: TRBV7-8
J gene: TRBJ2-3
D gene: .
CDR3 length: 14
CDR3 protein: CASSIPWGTDTQYF

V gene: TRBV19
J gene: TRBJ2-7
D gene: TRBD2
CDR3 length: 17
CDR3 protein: CASSVGLAGARGYEQYF

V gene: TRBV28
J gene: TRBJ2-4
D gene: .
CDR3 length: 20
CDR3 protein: CASSLLAGGIADLAKNIQYF

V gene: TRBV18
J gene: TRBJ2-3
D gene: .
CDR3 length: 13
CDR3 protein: CASSPLMGDTQYF

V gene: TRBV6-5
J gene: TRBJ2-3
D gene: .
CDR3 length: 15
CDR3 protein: CASSFGSLSTDTQYF

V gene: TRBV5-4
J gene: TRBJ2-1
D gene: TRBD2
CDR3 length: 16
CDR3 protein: CASSPLAGGFADEQFF

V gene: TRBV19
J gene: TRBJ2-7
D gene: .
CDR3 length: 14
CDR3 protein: CASSIGRASYEQYF

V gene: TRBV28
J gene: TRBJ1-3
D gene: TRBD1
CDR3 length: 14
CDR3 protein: CASSSGTAGRAIYF

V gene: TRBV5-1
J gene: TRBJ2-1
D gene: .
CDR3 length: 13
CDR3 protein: CASSFTSGFEQFF

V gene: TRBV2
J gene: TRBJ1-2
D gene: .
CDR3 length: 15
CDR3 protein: CASSEALGSYYGYTF